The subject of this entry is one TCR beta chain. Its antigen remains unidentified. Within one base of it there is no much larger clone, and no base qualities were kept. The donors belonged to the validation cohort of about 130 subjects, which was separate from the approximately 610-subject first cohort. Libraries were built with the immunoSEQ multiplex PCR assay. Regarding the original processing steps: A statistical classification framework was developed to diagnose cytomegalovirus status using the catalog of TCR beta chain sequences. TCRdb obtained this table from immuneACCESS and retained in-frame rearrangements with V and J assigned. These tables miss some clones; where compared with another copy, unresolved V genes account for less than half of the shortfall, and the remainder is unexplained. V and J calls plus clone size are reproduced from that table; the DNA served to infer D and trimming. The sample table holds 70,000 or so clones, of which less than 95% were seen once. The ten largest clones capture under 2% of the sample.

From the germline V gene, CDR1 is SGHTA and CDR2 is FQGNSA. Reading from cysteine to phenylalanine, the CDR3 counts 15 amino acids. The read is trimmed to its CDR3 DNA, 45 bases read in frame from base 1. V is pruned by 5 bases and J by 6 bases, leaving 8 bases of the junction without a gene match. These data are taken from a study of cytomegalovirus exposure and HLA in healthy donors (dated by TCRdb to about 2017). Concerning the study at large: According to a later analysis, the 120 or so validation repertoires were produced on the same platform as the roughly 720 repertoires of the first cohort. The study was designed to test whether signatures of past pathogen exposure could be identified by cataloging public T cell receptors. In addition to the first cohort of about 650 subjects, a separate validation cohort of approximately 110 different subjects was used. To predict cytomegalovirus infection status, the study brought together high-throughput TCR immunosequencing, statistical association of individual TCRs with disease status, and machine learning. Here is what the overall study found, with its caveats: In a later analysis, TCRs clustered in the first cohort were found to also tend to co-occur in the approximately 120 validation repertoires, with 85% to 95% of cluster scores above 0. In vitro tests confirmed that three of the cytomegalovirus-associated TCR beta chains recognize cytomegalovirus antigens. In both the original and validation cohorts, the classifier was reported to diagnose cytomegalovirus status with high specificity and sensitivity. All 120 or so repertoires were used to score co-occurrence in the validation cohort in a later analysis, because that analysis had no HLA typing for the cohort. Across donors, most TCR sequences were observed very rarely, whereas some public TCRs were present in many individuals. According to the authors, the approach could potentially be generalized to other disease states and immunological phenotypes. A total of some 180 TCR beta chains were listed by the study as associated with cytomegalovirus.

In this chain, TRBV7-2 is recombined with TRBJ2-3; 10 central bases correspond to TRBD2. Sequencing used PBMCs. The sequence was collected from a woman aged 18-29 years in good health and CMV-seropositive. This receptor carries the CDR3 CASSPGLAVGDTQYF. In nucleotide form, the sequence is TGTGCCAGCAGCCCCGGACTAGCGGTTGGTGATACGCAGTATTTT.